This T cell receptor (beta chain) is drawn from a study of CD8 T cells in ankylosing spondylitis. Study outcomes and limitations: Within ankylosing spondylitis blood, a TCR beta motif made up of several highly homologous variants appeared to be characteristic. Relatively rare in peripheral blood, disease-linked clones were also CD8+. Some of these motif variants have turned up before, in reports on reactive arthritis synovial fluid and blood.

Germline V gives CDR1 SGHAT, CDR2 FQNNGV. V was trimmed by 1 base and J by 8 bases, leaving 11 bases between them. The CDR3 has 13 amino acids. This clonotype came up many times. As yet, its antigen is unknown. Molecular-barcoded quantitative 5'-RACE produced these TCR beta libraries. TCRdb fed the 5' RACE reads into MiXCR, producing one record per CDR3 protein. The sample consists of fewer than 550,000 distinct CDR3 sequences, under 5.5% of them appearing once. This receptor was identified in a male donor with ankylosing spondylitis. V is TRBV11-2 and J is TRBJ1-1; D is uncertain. Sequenced input: blood, either unsorted or a sorted T cell fraction (not recorded which). Here the CDR3 DNA reads TGTGCCAGCAGCTTAGGACGTGGGCCGGAAGCTTTCTTT. Amino acids: CASSLGRGPEAFF.